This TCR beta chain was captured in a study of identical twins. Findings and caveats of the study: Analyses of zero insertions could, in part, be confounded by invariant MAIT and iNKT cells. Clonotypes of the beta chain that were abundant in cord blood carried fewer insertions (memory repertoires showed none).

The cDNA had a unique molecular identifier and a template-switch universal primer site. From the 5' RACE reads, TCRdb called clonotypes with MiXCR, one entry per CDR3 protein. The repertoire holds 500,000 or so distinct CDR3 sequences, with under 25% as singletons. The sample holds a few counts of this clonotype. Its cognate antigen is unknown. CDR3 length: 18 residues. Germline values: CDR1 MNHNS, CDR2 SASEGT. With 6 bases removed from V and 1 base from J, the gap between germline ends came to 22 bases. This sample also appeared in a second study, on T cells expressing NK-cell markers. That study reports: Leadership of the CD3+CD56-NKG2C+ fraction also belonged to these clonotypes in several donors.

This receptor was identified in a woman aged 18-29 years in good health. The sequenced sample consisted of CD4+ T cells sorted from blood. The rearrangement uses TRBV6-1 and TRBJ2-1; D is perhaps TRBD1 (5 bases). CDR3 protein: CASSQGRTSPVSYNEQFF. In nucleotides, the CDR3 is TGTGCCAGCAGCCAAGGGCGGACATCTCCGGTTTCCTACAATGAGCAGTTCTTC.